The subject of this entry is one T cell receptor beta chain. The specificity of this receptor is unknown. No much larger clone exists at a distance of one base, and base qualities are not known. The germline V and J ends show losses of 2 bases and 8 bases respectively, and no gene match explains 8 bases of the junction. Looking up the germline V gene yields CDR1 SGHTA and CDR2 FQGNSA. The CDR3 runs 15 amino acids, cysteine and phenylalanine included. The read is trimmed to its CDR3 DNA, 45 bases read in frame from base 1. These data come from a study of human thymus T cells (TCRdb year 2020). Study-wide context: The study used fewer than ten infant thymus samples plus four related peripheral blood samples to characterize TCR alpha and beta repertoires. The cohort included more than five male and a couple of female infants, with donor ages spanning 7 to 244 days.

TCRB and TCRAD loci were amplified from a standardized quantity of quality-controlled genomic DNA using the immunoSEQ multiplex PCR assay. Amplicons spanned the V(D)J region at a length sufficient to cover the CDR3 and identify V and J genes. Through the commercial immunoSEQ service, the amplicons were sequenced on an Illumina platform. Per the original workflow: Corrections for primer bias and sequencing errors followed previously described methods, while TCRAD and TCRB definitions were based on the IMGT database. immunoSEQ Analyzer 3.0 and VDJTools were used for repertoire analysis, which covered basic statistics, V/J segment usage, diversity estimates, rarefaction and pairwise overlap. Diversity was estimated using the Chao1, ChaoE, Efron-Thisted, Shannon and inverse Simpson indices, and was also estimated on datasets down-sampled to the size of the smallest sample. For repertoire overlap, CDR3 nucleotide sequence, V gene and J gene had to match strictly, and clustering was done by Jaccard-based multidimensional scaling. This immuneACCESS table, as held by TCRdb, lists in-frame sequences with V and J called but not all clones. Of the missing ones, under half trace to an unresolved V gene in checked studies; the others have no known cause. D and trimming were read from the DNA, whereas the V and J calls and clone size are those reported in that table. In this sample the table shows roughly 130,000 clones, around 94% of which occur a single time. The ten most abundant clones make up more than 0.02% of the sample.

Study-wide findings and limitations: According to the related research, thymic TCR repertoires were highly overlapping among unrelated individuals. On average, roughly 810,000 unique TCRB clonotypes were obtained from thymus samples, compared with 70,000 to 90,000 from blood samples. Usage of V and J gene segments appeared to be biased in both the thymic and the peripheral blood repertoires.

The thymus tissue came from surgical resects taken out during corrective cardiac surgery. The donors were immunologically healthy infants in Finland who had open corrective cardiac surgery for congenital heart defects. Thymocytes were freed from the tissue by mechanical means and kept at -70 degrees C as pellets of roughly 8.5-31 million cells. Genomic DNA was extracted from frozen cell pellets with a QIAsymphony instrument. The source of this sequence is a boy under three years old with a congenital heart defect but otherwise immunologically healthy. The sequenced material came from thymus tissue. In this chain, TRBV7-2 is recombined with TRBJ2-1, with TRBD2 identical over 8 junction bases. The DNA sequence is as follows: TGTGCCAGCAGCTTAAACGGGGGGGCCAGGTATGAGCAGTTCTTC. This codes for CASSLNGGARYEQFF.